This T cell receptor beta chain was retrieved from a study of T cell responses to AZD1222 COVID-19 vaccine. Using immunoSEQ multiplex PCR, the repertoire was profiled, and TCRdb retains in-frame clones only, with some absent. In the table there are roughly 100,000 clones, roughly 91% of which are singletons. Only a few counts were recorded for this clone. The ends lost 2 bases at V and 7 bases at J; junction bases unmatched: 11. Germline loops: CDR1 MNHEY, CDR2 SMNVEV (reference sequence). This CDR3 is built from 15 residues. This TCR derives from an adult in good health. Specimen: peripheral blood, collected on day 0 of AZD1222 vaccination. The rearrangement joins TRBV27 to TRBJ2-7; 7 bases align to TRBD1. Here the CDR3 DNA reads TGTGCCAGCAGTTTAGAGCCGGGACAGTCGGAAGAGCAGTACTTC. This codes for CASSLEPGQSEEQYF.